The 15 T cell receptor beta chains below were found in one sample sequenced in a study of shared clonotypes between healthy human individuals. Assay used: immunoSEQ multiplex PCR; TCRdb lists only in-frame clones, some missing. The sample shows 2,100,000 or so clones, 95% of them seen only once. The sequenced material came from naive CD4+ T cells sorted from blood. The subset denotes: CD45RA+ positively selected. The receptor set was obtained from a man between 18 and 29 years old in good health.

The CDR3 region is CASSLAGQGMGEQYF. In DNA form, the CDR3 reads TGCGCCAGCAGCTTGGCCGGACAGGGGATGGGCGAGCAGTACTTC. The gene calls are TRBV5-1 and TRBJ2-7; the match to TRBD1 covers 9 bases. This CDR3 is 15 amino acids long. From germline, CDR1 is SGHRS and CDR2 YFSETQ. J was trimmed by 6 bases and V by 0 bases; bases with no gene match: 7.

This CDR3 reads CASSLGGPSVNEQFF. As DNA, the CDR3 is TGCGCCAGCAGCCTAGGGGGGCCCTCGGTGAATGAGCAGTTCTTC. The chain links TRBV5-1 to TRBJ2-1; TRBD1 or TRBD2 may be the D gene (6 bases each). Germline CDR1 and CDR2: SGHRS and YFSETQ. This CDR3 region has 15 residues. The V end was cut by 4 bases, the J end by 7 bases, with 18 bases between.

In this sample, this clone turned up once. The chain joins TRBV5-1 to TRBJ1-6, with TRBD1 identical over 7 bases. The CDR3 consists of 16 residues. The germline V gene has CDR1 SGHRS and CDR2 YFSETQ. Trimming at V came to 0 bases and at J to 7 bases, leaving 7 bases not matched to a gene. The CDR3 sequence: CASSLELQGWNSPLHF. The CDR3 nucleotides read TGCGCCAGCAGCTTGGAACTACAGGGGTGGAATTCACCCCTCCACTTT.

This chain connects TRBV10-3 to TRBJ2-7, with 7 bases that match TRBD2. With V trimmed by 9 bases and J by 5 bases, 4 bases remained unmatched. This CDR3 has 11 amino acids. CDR1 is ENHRY, CDR2 SYGVKD, per germline. The CDR3 region is CAIGRENEQYF. The CDR3 DNA sequence: TGTGCCATTGGGAGGGAAAACGAGCAGTACTTC.

The chain joins TRBV5-1 to TRBJ1-2; D call uncertain. The CDR3 covers 13 residues. Germline V gives CDR1 SGHRS, CDR2 YFSETQ. Trimming shortened V by 1 base and J by 4 bases, and 8 bases separated the two germline ends. The CDR3 region has the DNA TGCGCCAGCAGCTTGCCCCATGCCTATGGCTACACCTTC. Protein product: CASSLPHAYGYTF. Filled out from reference TRBV5-1 and TRBJ1-2, the complete variable domain reads KAGVTQTPRYLIKTRGQQVTLSCSPISGHRSVSWYQQTPGQGLQFLFEYFSETQRNKGNFPGRFSGRQFSNSRSEMNVSTLELGDSALYLCASSLPHAYGYTFGSGTRLTVV.

The chain couples TRBV4-1 to TRBJ2-1; 7 nucleotides match TRBD2. In germline, CDR1 is MGHRA, CDR2 YSYEKL. The V and J ends lost 0 bases and 6 bases, in that order; junction bases with no gene match: 8. This CDR3 has 16 residues. CDR3 region: CASSQEGAGAPNEQFF. CDR3 nucleotide sequence: TGCGCCAGCAGCCAAGAAGGGGCGGGAGCCCCCAATGAGCAGTTCTTC.

Written as DNA, the CDR3 is TGTGCCAGCAGTCTTAGCGGGGGGGGCACCGGGGAGCTGTTTTTT. Translation: CASSLSGGGTGELFF. The chain has TRBV6-5 and TRBJ2-2; 11 nucleotides match TRBD2. Per the germline V gene, CDR1 is MNHEY and CDR2 is SVGAGI. V was pared by 5 bases and J by 4 bases, with 3 bases of the junction left unmatched. The CDR3 runs to 15 residues.

This chain links TRBV9 with TRBJ2-5, with 13 bases identical to TRBD2. CDR1 is SGDLS and CDR2 is YYNGEE in the germline V gene. V shed 1 base, J shed 5 bases, and the junction held 5 bases outside the gene matches. This CDR3 has 16 residues. The CDR3 is CASSVTSGGASETQYF. For the CDR3, the DNA is TGTGCCAGCAGCGTAACTAGCGGGGGGGCTTCGGAGACCCAGTACTTC.

The chain recombines TRBV11-2 with TRBJ2-7; tentatively, D is TRBD1 (6 bases). Germline V gene data show CDR1 as SGHAT and CDR2 as FQNNGV. The CDR3 contains 15 residues. V lost 1 base and J 7 bases, leaving 17 bases between the germline ends. In nucleotides, the CDR3 is TGTGCCAGCAGCTTAGCAGGGGCTCCCGCTTCTGAGCAGTACTTC. Amino acid sequence: CASSLAGAPASEQYF.

The gene calls are TRBV21-1 and TRBJ2-1; no DNA check was done on the table's D call, TRBD2. TRBV21-1 is a listed pseudogene. There are 15 residues in the CDR3. The CDR3 loop is CASSWTSGSRNEQFF. The DNA of the CDR3 is TGTGCCAGCAGCTGGACTAGCGGGAGTCGGAATGAGCAGTTCTTC.

The chain recombines TRBV5-1 with TRBJ1-2, with D perhaps TRBD1 (5 bases). The V end lost 5 bases, the J end lost 6 bases, and 11 bases lay between the germline ends. Germline V CDR1 and CDR2: SGHRS, YFSETQ. The CDR3 sequence is 12 residues long. The CDR3 nucleotides read TGCGCCAGCAGATACGGGACCGATGGCTACACCTTC. Amino acid sequence: CASRYGTDGYTF.

The chain employs TRBV11-2 and TRBJ2-7, with TRBD2 as a possible D gene (5 bases). Germline V CDR1 and CDR2: SGHAT, FQNNGV. The CDR3 extends over 15 amino acids. V dropped 7 bases and J dropped 7 bases, with 23 bases sitting between them. CDR3 sequence reads: CASTQNDYIRAEQYF. The CDR3 DNA reads TGTGCCAGCACCCAGAATGACTACATACGAGCGGAGCAGTACTTC.

This clone was seen just once. The genes are TRBV27 and TRBJ1-3; D is unclear. This CDR3 is built from 14 residues. Germline-derived CDR1 and CDR2 are MNHEY and SMNVEV (reference sequence). V lost 8 bases and J 1 base, leaving 12 bases between the germline ends. The CDR3 reads CASGRTASGNTIYF. The CDR3, as DNA: TGTGCCAGCGGCCGGACGGCTTCTGGAAACACCATATATTTT.

The J gene is TRBJ2-1, the V gene TRBV10-2; D perhaps matches TRBD2 (7 bases). The CDR3 covers 14 residues. Trimming pared 11 bases from V and 0 bases from J, leaving 14 bases between. Germline values: CDR1 WSHSY, CDR2 SAAADI. The CDR3 reads CAVGGGSSYNEQFF. The DNA of the CDR3 is TGCGCCGTCGGCGGGGGCAGCTCCTACAATGAGCAGTTCTTC.

In this sample, this clone turned up once. The rearrangement uses TRBV28 and TRBJ1-5; possibly TRBD1 for D (6 bases). CDR3 length equals 13 residues. Per germline, CDR1 MDHEN and CDR2 SYDVKM. The V end was cut by 3 bases, the J end by 6 bases, with 9 bases between. CDR3 in DNA: TGTGCCAGCAGTTTCCAGGGGAGTCAGCCCCAGCATTTT. Amino acid sequence: CASSFQGSQPQHF.